This record concerns one T cell receptor (beta chain) sequence. The antigen remains unidentified. CDR3 length equals 15 residues. Looked up from germline, CDR1 is GTSNPN and CDR2 is SVGIG (reference sequence). The germline V and J ends were trimmed by 4 bases and 1 base, with 13 bases remaining between them. Generated by immunoSEQ multiplex PCR, the TCRdb table keeps only in-frame clones and is missing some. The sample yields about 62,000 clones, roughly nine tenths seen once. The data derive from a study of OX40 agonist ivuxolimab in advanced cancers. Turning to the study itself: Patients enrolled in dose escalation were diagnosed with hepatocellular carcinoma, melanoma, renal cell or head and neck cancer.

Overall study results and limits: With doses of 0.1-3.0 mg/kg, partial responders showed among the lowest clonal expansion. The mean number of expanded clones was higher in CD8+ T cells than in CD4+.

The source is an adult with an advanced solid tumor such as melanoma, head and neck, liver or kidney cancer. The genes are TRBV30 and TRBJ2-2; TRBD2 might be the D (6 bases). The sequencing used CD4+ or CD8+ T cells sorted from blood, collected in a trial of the OX40 agonist ivuxolimab. The CDR3 loop reads CAWKAAGKNTGELFF. The CDR3 DNA sequence: TGTGCCTGGAAAGCAGCGGGCAAGAACACCGGGGAGCTGTTTTTT.